Shown below are 14 T cell receptor beta chains from a single sample sequenced in a study of T cells in Graves' hyperthyroidism and ophthalmopathy. The source material, RNA transcripts, was used to amplify TCR beta CDR3 regions. TCR CDR3 regions were first amplified by RT-PCR with HTBI primers. TCRdb independently ran MiXCR on the multiplex PCR reads; one entry per CDR3 protein. The repertoire has nearly 600,000 distinct CDR3 sequences, more than 11% of them found once; the top ten carry almost 6%. Sequencing used blood. These receptors were taken from a woman in her 30s with Graves' hyperthyroidism that later progressed to Graves' ophthalmopathy.

This clonotype was picked up many times. The gene calls are TRBV5-1 and TRBJ2-2; 11 nucleotides agree with TRBD2. Germline V lookup: CDR1 SGHRS, CDR2 YFSETQ. Trimming took 4 bases from V and 3 from J; bases not matched to a gene: 11. The CDR3 runs 18 residues. The CDR3 DNA reads as TGCGCCAGCAGCCCACAAACTACTAGCGGGGGATACACCGGGGAGCTGTTTTTT. Amino acids: CASSPQTTSGGYTGELFF.

The table lists this clonotype with a count of one. Given a much more abundant clone one base away, this may be a read error. V gene TRBV6-2 or TRBV6-3 combines with J gene TRBJ2-3; 7 nucleotides line up with TRBD2. From germline, CDR1 is MNHEY and CDR2 SVGEGT. V was pared by 0 bases and J by 7 bases, with 13 bases of the junction left unmatched. This CDR3 has 17 amino acids. The CDR3 DNA is TGTGCCAGCAGTTACTCGGGCCGTGGCGGGAGTGTTCATACGCAGTATTTT. It yields the protein CASSYSGRGGSVHTQYF.

Ten or more counts support this clonotype. This sequence joins TRBV30 and TRBJ2-7, with D possibly called TRBD1 or TRBD2 (5 bases each). Germline CDR1 GTSNPN, CDR2 SVGIG (reference sequence). V lost 2 bases and J lost 5, with 13 bases in between. The CDR3 spans 13 residues. The CDR3 nucleotides read TGTGCCTGGAGTAGAGGGACCGGTGACGAGCAGTACTTC. Its protein product is CAWSRGTGDEQYF.

At least ten counts were recorded for this clonotype. The chain uses TRBV27 and TRBJ1-1; D not certain. V lost 3 bases, J lost 6 bases, and 11 bases lay in between. The CDR3 covers 13 residues. Germline V gives CDR1 MNHEY, CDR2 SMNVEV (reference sequence). CDR3 sequence reads: CASSFNGLAEAFF. As DNA, the CDR3 is TGTGCCAGCAGTTTTAACGGCTTGGCTGAAGCTTTCTTT.

This clonotype was recorded many times. V and J are TRBV11-2 and TRBJ2-5, with 12 bases aligning to TRBD1. Germline V gene lookup returns CDR1 SGHAT and CDR2 FQNNGV. This CDR3 has 14 amino acids. V lost 5 bases to trimming and J lost 7 bases; unmatched junction nucleotides: 5. The CDR3 DNA reads TGTGCCAGCAGCACGGGACAGGGGGCCGGGACCCAGTACTTC. This encodes CASSTGQGAGTQYF.

This clonotype was seen many times. The V gene is TRBV14, the J gene TRBJ2-1; no firm D call. Trimming shortened V by 1 base and J by 9 bases, and 10 bases separated the two germline ends. Germline CDR1 reads SGHDN; CDR2 reads FVKESK. The CDR3 runs 13 residues. The CDR3: CASSQVSEGEQFF. The CDR3 DNA reads as TGTGCCAGCAGCCAAGTCAGCGAAGGTGAGCAGTTCTTC.

This clonotype was found a few times. V gene TRBV19 combines with J gene TRBJ2-1; 12 positions agree with TRBD2. The CDR3 is 16 amino acids. Germline-derived CDR1 and CDR2 are LNHDA and SQIVND (reference sequence). V trimming: 6 bases; J trimming: 5 bases; junction bases outside the gene matches: 8. The CDR3 reads CASRARRTSGNNEQFF. Written as DNA, the CDR3 is TGTGCCAGTAGGGCCCGTCGGACTAGCGGGAACAATGAGCAGTTCTTC.

The chain links TRBV10-3 to TRBJ2-7; weak D call: TRBD2 (5 bases). In germline, CDR1 is ENHRY, CDR2 SYGVKD. The CDR3 contains 13 residues. Trimming took 0 bases from V and 6 from J, leaving 9 bases between them. In DNA form, the CDR3 reads TGTGCCATCAGTGAGTCTTCGGGGATCGAGCAGTACTTC. As protein: CAISESSGIEQYF.

The chain combines TRBV5-5 with TRBJ1-4; maybe TRBD1 (5 bases). V was cut by 4 bases and J by 7 bases, with 14 bases left in between. This CDR3 spans 14 amino acids. Germline CDR1 is SGHKS and CDR2 is YYEKEE (reference sequence). DNA of the CDR3: TGTGCCAGCAGCCCGGGGACGGCCACTGAAAAACTGTTTTTT. This codes for CASSPGTATEKLFF.

The genes are TRBV3-1 and TRBJ2-7, with D hard to call. This CDR3 spans 13 amino acids. The germline V gene has CDR1 LGHDT and CDR2 YNNKEL (reference sequence). Trimming left V 0 bases short and J 5 bases short, with 8 bases between. CDR3 bases: TGTGCCAGCAGCCAAGACGGGCTCCACGAGCAGTACTTC. This sequence encodes CASSQDGLHEQYF.

In its sample, this clonotype was seen many times. The J gene is TRBJ1-5, the V gene TRBV2, with a weak D call TRBD1 (5 bases). The CDR3 is made up of 15 amino acids. Looked up from germline, CDR1 is SNHLY and CDR2 is FYNNEI. Trimming left V 4 bases short and J 7 bases short, with 17 bases between. CDR3 coding DNA: TGTGCCAGCAGTGGTGATAGGGGCCCGGGCCAGCCCCAGCATTTT. This codes for CASSGDRGPGQPQHF. The complete variable domain, with remaining parts taken from reference TRBV2 and TRBJ1-5, reads EPEVTQTPSHQVTQMGQEVILRCVPISNHLYFYWYRQILGQKVEFLVSFYNNEISEKSEIFDDQFSVERPDGSNFTLKIRSTKLEDSAMYFCASSGDRGPGQPQHFGDGTRLSIL.

This clonotype was found many times. This chain connects TRBV27 to TRBJ1-2, with TRBD1 as a possible D gene (5 bases). Germline V gene data show CDR1 as MNHEY and CDR2 as SMNVEV (reference sequence). The CDR3 consists of 13 residues. V lost 0 bases and J 4 bases, leaving 6 bases between the germline ends. The CDR3, as DNA: TGTGCCAGCAGTTTATCGGGGGGCTATGGCTACACCTTC. This translates into CASSLSGGYGYTF.

The V gene is TRBV6-5, the J gene TRBJ1-5, with D maybe TRBD1 (6 bases). Germline assignment: CDR1 MNHEY and CDR2 SVGAGI. Trimming removed 3 bases at V and 9 bases at J, with 18 bases between. The CDR3 spans 15 residues. CDR3: CASSYSGHLDRPQHF. CDR3 in DNA: TGTGCCAGCAGTTATTCGGGACACTTGGATCGGCCCCAGCATTTT.

This clonotype was recorded at least ten times. The chain links TRBV24-1 to TRBJ2-1; 9 bases are a match to TRBD2. With 5 bases clipped from V and 1 base from J, the junction kept 2 bases outside the gene matches. In germline, CDR1 is KGHDR, CDR2 SFDVKD. The CDR3 runs to 15 residues. The CDR3 DNA is TGTGCCACCAGTGGCGGGAGGGTGTCCTACAATGAGCAGTTCTTC. Translating it yields CATSGGRVSYNEQFF.